The rows below give T cell receptor beta chains drawn from one sample of a study of CD8+ T cells in alopecia areata. Produced via immunoSEQ multiplex PCR; TCRdb's table is partial and in-frame only. Of over 150,000 clones listed, about 60% are singletons. The sequencing here drew on CD8+ T cells sorted from blood, taken at week 24, from a patient treated with tofacitinib. The receptors shown here come from a human donor with alopecia areata. The CDR3 runs from the conserved cysteine through the conserved F or W. The D gene is left open where the match is weak. Clone size, where shown, is once, few, many, or a class for clones that have expanded.

size	D	J	V	DNA	CDR3
NA	NA	TRBJ1-1	TRBV25-1	TGTGCCAGCAGTGAGGGATTAATGAACACTGAAGCTTTCTTT	CASSEGLMNTEAFF
NA	TRBD2	TRBJ2-1	TRBV6-1	TGTGCCAGCAGTGGTGGACTAGCATTGTACAATGAGCAGTTCTTC	CASSGGLALYNEQFF
NA	TRBD1	TRBJ1-2	TRBV27	TGTGCCAGCAGTTCAGGGGGCAGCTTCTATGGCTACACCTTC	CASSSGGSFYGYTF
few	NA	TRBJ2-3	TRBV27	TGTGCCAGCAGCCACACAGATACGCAGTATTTT	CASSHTDTQYF
NA	NA	TRBJ2-3	TRBV2	TGTGCCAGCATCGACAGCGGGCTTAGCACAGATACGCAGTATTTT	CASIDSGLSTDTQYF
NA	NA	TRBJ2-3	TRBV7-9	TGTGCCAGCAGCACCCGGGAGCATTCTAGCACAGATACGCAGTATTTT	CASSTREHSSTDTQYF
NA	NA	TRBJ1-5	TRBV11-2	TGTGCCAGCAGCCCCGGGGGAATCAATCAGCCCCAGCATTTT	CASSPGGINQPQHF
NA	NA	TRBJ1-1	TRBV5-1	TGCGCCAGCAAGGGCACTGAAGCTTTCTTT	CASKGTEAFF
NA	NA	TRBJ2-7	TRBV5-6	TGTGCCAGCAGCCCGGGACCTCTCGAGCAGTACTTC	CASSPGPLEQYF
once	NA	TRBJ2-5	TRBV2	TGTGCCAGCACGGGCAGGGAAGAGACCCAGTACTTC	CASTGREETQYF
NA	NA	TRBJ2-1	TRBV6-5	TGTGCCAGCAGTTACTCGTGGCGGAATGAGCAGTTCTTC	CASSYSWRNEQFF
NA	NA	TRBJ2-7	TRBV15	TGTGCCACCAGCAGAGAGAGACAAGCTTCCTACGAGCAGTACTTC	CATSRERQASYEQYF
NA	NA	TRBJ2-1	TRBV7-6	TGTGCCAGCAGCTTAGGAGGGGATGAGCAGTTCTTC	CASSLGGDEQFF
NA	NA	TRBJ2-1	TRBV2	TGTGCCAGCAGTGAACGGGGGCCCCCCAATGAGCAGTTCTTC	CASSERGPPNEQFF
NA	NA	TRBJ2-5	TRBV4-2	TGTGCCAGCAGCCCGGCGGTTTTTGGAGAGACCCAGTACTTC	CASSPAVFGETQYF
NA	NA	TRBJ2-5	TRBV27	TGTGCCAGCAGTTCCCTGGACAGCGTGCAAGAGACCCAGTACTTC	CASSSLDSVQETQYF
NA	NA	TRBJ2-3	TRBV13	TGTGCCAGCAGCCCACCCGTTACGCGTGGTACGCAGTATTTT	CASSPPVTRGTQYF
NA	NA	TRBJ1-6	TRBV14	TGTGCCAGCAGCCAAGTGGGGACAACCAATTCACCCCTCCACTTT	CASSQVGTTNSPLHF
few	NA	TRBJ2-1	TRBV10-3	TGTGCCATCAAGGAATCCAATTACAATGAGCAGTTCTTC	CAIKESNYNEQFF
many	NA	TRBJ2-5	TRBV29-1	TGCAGCTTCCCGGGGGACGGCAAGACCCAGTACTTC	CSFPGDGKTQYF
NA	NA	TRBJ2-3	TRBV27	TGTGCCAGCAGTTTACGGGGGCGCGACACAGATACGCAGTATTTT	CASSLRGRDTDTQYF
NA	NA	TRBJ2-5	TRBV7-2	TGTGCCAGCAGCCCCCCGCTCGGGGTTGAGACCCAGTACTTC	CASSPPLGVETQYF
few	TRBD2	TRBJ2-3	TRBV27	TGTGCCAGCAGTAAACTAGCGGGGGGGAATACGCAGTATTTT	CASSKLAGGNTQYF
NA	TRBD2	TRBJ2-1	TRBV7-9	TGTGCCAGCAGCTCATCGACTAGCGGGGACAACTACAATGAGCAGTTCTTC	CASSSSTSGDNYNEQFF
once	TRBD1	TRBJ2-1	TRBV5-6	TGTGCCAGCAGCTTCGGACAGGGCTCCTACAATGAGCAGTTCTTC	CASSFGQGSYNEQFF
NA	NA	TRBJ2-1	TRBV30	TGTGCCTGGAGTCTTCAAGCCGGGACACAAAGCTACAATGAGCAGTTCTTC	CAWSLQAGTQSYNEQFF
NA	TRBD1	TRBJ2-7	TRBV7-9	TGTGCCAGCAGTTCGAACAGGGGAACCAACGAGCAGTACTTC	CASSSNRGTNEQYF
few	TRBD2	TRBJ2-5	TRBV5-1	TGCGCCAGCGGCCCGTGGTGGCGGGGGAGCCCATATCTAGAGACCCAGTACTTC	CASGPWWRGSPYLETQYF
NA	TRBD1	TRBJ2-7	TRBV11-2	TGTGCCAGCAGCCGAGACAGGGACGGCGCCTACGAGCAGTACTTC	CASSRDRDGAYEQYF
NA	TRBD1	TRBJ2-2	TRBV30	TGTGCCTGGACGGGGACAGTGAACACCGGGGAGCTGTTTTTT	CAWTGTVNTGELFF
NA	TRBD1	TRBJ2-7	TRBV15	TGTGCCACCGGCAGTATAGGACAGGGCTCTTCCTACGAGCAGTACTTC	CATGSIGQGSSYEQYF
NA	TRBD2	TRBJ2-3	TRBV7-9	TGTGCCAGCACCAATTTAGCGGGGTATGCAGATACGCAGTATTTT	CASTNLAGYADTQYF
few	NA	TRBJ2-2	TRBV5-6	TGTGCCAGCAGCTTTGGACCCGGGGAGCTGTTTTTT	CASSFGPGELFF
NA	NA	TRBJ2-7	TRBV30	TGTGCCTGGAGTGTAGGGACAACGTACGAGCAGTACTTC	CAWSVGTTYEQYF
NA	NA	TRBJ2-3	TRBV15	TGTGCCACCAGCAGAGATGTGGCACAGGGGGGGACAGATACGCAGTATTTT	CATSRDVAQGGTDTQYF
few	NA	TRBJ1-1	TRBV7-9	TGTGCCAGCAGCTTTGATAACACTGAAGCTTTCTTT	CASSFDNTEAFF
NA	NA	TRBJ2-3	TRBV5-6	TGTGCCAGCAGCCTAGGGGCTTTCCTTGGCCCGGATACGCAGTATTTT	CASSLGAFLGPDTQYF
few	NA	TRBJ2-1	TRBV13	TGTGCCAGCAGCTTAGGTCTTAGGATCTCCAATGAGCAGTTCTTC	CASSLGLRISNEQFF
NA	TRBD2	TRBJ2-7	TRBV27	TGTGCCAGCAGTTTATCGACGGGAGGGCTCTACGAGCAGTACTTC	CASSLSTGGLYEQYF
NA	NA	TRBJ2-1	TRBV6-1	TGTGCCAGCAGCCCCGGAGGGGGCCTCCGTTATGAGCAGTTCTTC	CASSPGGGLRYEQFF
once	NA	TRBJ1-2	TRBV2	TGTGCCGCGGGGCCCAGACAAGCTAACTATGGCTACACCTTC	CAAGPRQANYGYTF
NA	NA	TRBJ2-6	TRBV2	TGTGCCAGCACTACCCTGTTGGGATCTGGGGCCAACGTCCTGACTTTC	CASTTLLGSGANVLTF
many	TRBD1	TRBJ2-2	TRBV10-3	TGTGCCATCAGAGTACAGGGGAACCGGGACACCGGGGAGCTGTTTTTT	CAIRVQGNRDTGELFF
few	TRBD1	TRBJ1-2	TRBV25-1	TGTGCCAGCAGTGACTACAGGGGAGCTTATGGCTACACCTTC	CASSDYRGAYGYTF
once	NA	TRBJ1-5	TRBV27	TGTGCCAGCAGTTTATGGGGGGGCAATCAGCCCCAGCATTTT	CASSLWGGNQPQHF
NA	NA	TRBJ2-2	TRBV12-5	TGTGCTAGTGGTTTCCCCCCGGTCCCCGAGGGACGCACCGGGGAGCTGTTTTTT	CASGFPPVPEGRTGELFF
NA	NA	TRBJ1-1	TRBV9	TGTGCCAGCAGCGCCCGACAGGTTTCCAACACTGAAGCTTTCTTT	CASSARQVSNTEAFF
NA	TRBD1	TRBJ1-5	TRBV6-6	TGTGCCAGCAGAGGACAGGGATTTGCAAATCAGCCCCAGCATTTT	CASRGQGFANQPQHF
few	NA	TRBJ2-3	TRBV29-1	TGCAGCGTTGAAGATCAGTTTAGCACAGATACGCAGTATTTT	CSVEDQFSTDTQYF
NA	NA	TRBJ2-7	TRBV4-1	TGCGCCAGCAGCCAAGAGGTCCGGTGCTCCTACGAGCAGTACTTC	CASSQEVRCSYEQYF
NA	NA	TRBJ1-1	TRBV6-4	TGTGCCAGCAGTGACGGGTTGAACACTGAAGCTTTCTTT	CASSDGLNTEAFF
NA	NA	TRBJ2-2	TRBV29-1	TGCAGCTCACTCGCGGGTTCCACCGGGGAGCTGTTTTTT	CSSLAGSTGELFF
many	NA	TRBJ2-5	TRBV6-6	TGTGCCAGCAGTTACGGTGGACCGCTCCAAGAGACCCAGTACTTC	CASSYGGPLQETQYF
NA	NA	TRBJ1-2	TRBV12-5	TGTGCTAGTGGTGTGGCACTGGAGGGCTACACCTTC	CASGVALEGYTF
NA	NA	TRBJ2-5	TRBV4-1	TGCGCCAGCAGCCAAGATCGGCTAGCCGAACGAGAGACCCAGTACTTC	CASSQDRLAERETQYF
NA	NA	TRBJ1-4	TRBV29-1	TGCAGCGCATACAGGGCGAATGAAAAACTGTTTTTT	CSAYRANEKLFF
NA	TRBD1	TRBJ1-6	TRBV7-9	TGTGCCAGCAGCGGACAGGGGGTTTCACCCCTCCACTTT	CASSGQGVSPLHF
few	NA	TRBJ1-1	TRBV29-1	TGCAGCGGGGGGACACGCTCAACTGAAGCTTTCTTT	CSGGTRSTEAFF
few	NA	TRBJ1-1	TRBV5-6	TGTGCCAGCCTCGTGGGGGCGAGCACTGAAGCTTTCTTT	CASLVGASTEAFF